These 8 T cell receptor beta chains came from one sample sequenced in a study of T cells in localized non-small cell lung cancer. Method: immunoSEQ multiplex PCR; TCRdb's copy keeps in-frame clones and lacks some. The data contain fewer than 35,000 clones, roughly 92% of them singletons. The sequencing used peripheral blood, collected before any cancer treatment. The receptors derive from a woman aged 40-70 years with stage I lung adenocarcinoma.

This rearrangement joins TRBV7-2 to TRBJ2-5; the D is unclear. The CDR3 loop spans 11 amino acids. V was pared by 3 bases and J by 6 bases, with 5 bases between. Germline loops: CDR1 SGHTA, CDR2 FQGNSA. CDR3 sequence: CASSFGQTQYF. The CDR3 DNA is TGTGCCAGCAGCTTCGGACAGACCCAGTACTTC.

The chain carries TRBV5-1 and TRBJ1-1, with 7 bases that match TRBD1. Germline lookup yields CDR1 SGHRS and CDR2 YFSETQ. V trimming: 0 bases; J trimming: 1 base; junction bases outside the gene matches: 3. The CDR3 extends over 15 amino acids. CDR3 nucleotide sequence: TGCGCCAGCAGCTTGGGACAGGGACCGAACACTGAAGCTTTCTTT. This translates into CASSLGQGPNTEAFF.

This clone has only one observation. The chain has TRBV19 and TRBJ1-4; weak D call: TRBD1 (6 bases). The V gene lost 6 bases and the J gene lost 4 bases, with 12 bases spanning the gap. The CDR3 length is 14 residues. Germline V CDR1 and CDR2: LNHDA, SQIVND (reference sequence). CDR3 sequence (DNA): TGTGCCAGTAGGCATACAGGGTATAATGAAAAACTGTTTTTT. Residues: CASRHTGYNEKLFF.

J is TRBJ1-1 and V is TRBV5-6, with TRBD1 matching 8 bases. The V segment lost 4 bases and the J segment 2 bases; nucleotides outside the gene matches: 13. The CDR3 consists of 17 residues. In germline, CDR1 is SGHDT, CDR2 YYEEEE. DNA for the CDR3: TGTGCCAGCAGCGAAGGATGGAACAGGGGGTTTAACACTGAAGCTTTCTTT. Encoded protein: CASSEGWNRGFNTEAFF. Drawing the rest from reference TRBV5-6 and TRBJ1-1, the complete variable domain is DAGVTQSPTHLIKTRGQQVTLRCSPKSGHDTVSWYQQALGQGPQFIFQYYEEEERQRGNFPDRFSGHQFPNYSSELNVNALLLGDSALYLCASSEGWNRGFNTEAFFGQGTRLTVV.

In this sample, this clone turned up once. This chain uses TRBV9 with TRBJ1-2; no firm D call. The CDR3 consists of 15 residues. Germline CDR1 SGDLS, CDR2 YYNGEE. Trimming took 5 bases from V and 3 from J, leaving 17 bases between them. CDR3 DNA sequence: TGTGCCAGCAGTGTTCGGGTAAATTCGTACTATGGCTACACCTTC. Translated, it gives CASSVRVNSYYGYTF.

This chain links TRBV7-3 with TRBJ2-3, with 7 bases fitting TRBD1. The CDR3 totals 14 residues. The V and J ends lost 5 bases and 4 bases, in that order; junction bases with no gene match: 6. CDR1 is SGHTA, CDR2 FQGTGA, per germline. CDR3 in amino acids: CASSLGQAADTQYF. Written as DNA, the CDR3 is TGTGCCAGCAGCCTCGGACAGGCTGCAGATACGCAGTATTTT. Full variable domain (remainder filled in from reference TRBV7-3 and TRBJ2-3): GAGVSQTPSNKVTEKGKYVELRCDPISGHTALYWYRQSLGQGPEFLIYFQGTGAADDSGLPNDRFFAVRPEGSVSTLKIQRTERGDSAVYLCASSLGQAADTQYFGPGTRLTVL.

V gene TRBV13 combines with J gene TRBJ1-1; no reliable D call. CDR3 length: 15 residues. Trimming pared 4 bases from V and 5 bases from J, leaving 17 bases between. Germline loops: CDR1 PRHDT, CDR2 FYEKMQ (reference sequence). The CDR3 is CASSSSGSGGTEAFF. As DNA, the CDR3 is TGTGCCAGCAGCTCATCCGGGTCCGGAGGGACTGAAGCTTTCTTT.

V gene TRBV6-5 combines with J gene TRBJ2-1; D is undetermined. Germline-derived CDR1 and CDR2 are MNHEY and SVGAGI. The CDR3 is made up of 11 amino acids. Trimming stripped 6 bases from V and 10 bases from J, with 10 bases between. The DNA of the CDR3 is TGTGCCAGCAGAAAGGGTGTGGAGCAGTTCTTC. It yields the protein CASRKGVEQFF.